These T cell receptor beta chains were read from a single sample in a study of OX40 agonist ivuxolimab in advanced cancers. Measured with immunoSEQ multiplex PCR; TCRdb has only the in-frame clones, and not every one. The table records 71,000 or so clones, roughly 90% of them present only once. The sequencing here drew on CD4+ or CD8+ T cells sorted from blood, taken in a trial of the OX40 agonist ivuxolimab. The receptors were sampled from an adult with an advanced solid tumor such as melanoma, head and neck, liver or kidney cancer. Each CDR3 is given with its conserved first and last residue. The D gene is left open where the match is weak. The size field is filled for only some rows; it gives once, few, many or a size class.

j_call d_call v_call clone_size cdr3_nt cdr3_aa
TRBJ2-5 TRBD1 TRBV7-2 once TGTGCCAGCAGCTTAGTAGACAGGGGCGAGACCCAGTACTTC CASSLVDRGETQYF
TRBJ1-6 TRBD1 TRBV2 few TGTGCCAGCAGTTGGGACAGGTTAAATTCACCCCTCCACTTT CASSWDRLNSPLHF
TRBJ1-6 . TRBV19 . TGTGCCAGTAGTTCGGGTGGTTATTCACCCCTCCACTTT CASSSGGYSPLHF
TRBJ2-1 TRBD2 TRBV7-2 . TGTGCCAGCACCATCCTAGCGGGAGTGTGGAGTGAGCAGTTCTTC CASTILAGVWSEQFF
TRBJ1-6 . TRBV6-1 once TGTGCCAGCAGTGTACAGGAAGATTCACCCCTCCACTTT CASSVQEDSPLHF
TRBJ2-5 . TRBV28 . TGTGCCAGCAGTTTATTTCGGCGAGAGACCCAGTACTTC CASSLFRRETQYF
TRBJ1-2 TRBD1 TRBV18 once TGTGCCAGCTCACCAGGGACAGATCGAGGTGGCTACACCTTC CASSPGTDRGGYTF
TRBJ2-3 TRBD2 TRBV10-3 . TGTGCCATCAGGGGCGGGAGCCCCACTAGCACAGATACGCAGTATTTT CAIRGGSPTSTDTQYF
TRBJ2-1 TRBD2 TRBV5-4 . TGTGCCAGCAGCCCGAAGGCGGGAGGGCGCTACAATGAGCAGTTCTTC CASSPKAGGRYNEQFF
TRBJ2-5 . TRBV28 . TGTGCCATCAGCGTCGCTCAAGAGACCCAGTACTTC CAISVAQETQYF
TRBJ2-7 TRBD2 TRBV28 . TGTGCCAGCAGTATACCTTCTAGCGGAGTTTACGAGCAGTACTTC CASSIPSSGVYEQYF
TRBJ2-3 . TRBV4-2 . TGTGCCAGCAGCCAAGCGAGGGGGGGCGGCACAGATACGCAGTATTTT CASSQARGGGTDTQYF
TRBJ1-2 . TRBV6-5 . TGTGCCAGCAGTTCCCAGGGAGGCTATGGCTACACCTTC CASSSQGGYGYTF
TRBJ2-7 . TRBV19 . TGTGCCAGTAGTGACGTGGGGCGAAAAACCTCCTACGAGCAGTACTTC CASSDVGRKTSYEQYF
TRBJ1-6 . TRBV30 . TGTGCCTGGAGTAGGGAGGACGGGTCACCCCTCCACTTT CAWSREDGSPLHF
TRBJ1-1 . TRBV29-1 . TGCGCCGTGACGGCCCGGGGGATGAACACTGAAGCCTTCTTT CAVTARGMNTEAFF
TRBJ2-3 TRBD1 TRBV6-1 . TGTGCCAGCAGTGAAAACACAGGGGGAGGTACGCAGTATTTT CASSENTGGGTQYF
TRBJ2-5 . TRBV4-3 . TGCGCCAGCAGCCCGCGGACAGAAGAGACCCAGTACTTC CASSPRTEETQYF
TRBJ2-3 TRBD2 TRBV11-2 . TGTGCCAGCAGCTTTAATGGACTAGCGGGAGTTAGAGATACGCAGTATTTT CASSFNGLAGVRDTQYF
TRBJ2-7 TRBD2 TRBV11-3 . TGTGCCAGCAGCTTAGACGGACTAGCGGGAAGGGGGTACGAGCAGTACTTC CASSLDGLAGRGYEQYF
TRBJ2-3 TRBD2 TRBV7-2 . TGTGCCAGCAGACGGACTAGCGGGGCCCACACTAGCACAGATACGCAGTATTTT CASRRTSGAHTSTDTQYF
TRBJ2-1 TRBD2 TRBV7-9 . TGTGCCAGCAGCTTGGGACTAGCGGGGGTCTACAATGAGCAGTTCTTC CASSLGLAGVYNEQFF
TRBJ1-1 . TRBV5-6 . TGTGCCAGCAGCTCGAGTGTGGGACGGGTAGCTTTCTTT CASSSSVGRVAFF
TRBJ1-5 TRBD1 TRBV19 . TGTGCCAGTAGCCATACAGGGGGAAATCAGCCCCAGCATTTT CASSHTGGNQPQHF
TRBJ1-2 . TRBV2 once TGTGCCAGCAGTGAAGCGACGGGGATCTGGAACTATGGCTACACCTTC CASSEATGIWNYGYTF
TRBJ1-2 TRBD1 TRBV28 . TGTGCCAGCAGCCCCGGACAGGCCGGGAACACCTTC CASSPGQAGNTF
TRBJ1-2 . TRBV7-8 few TGTGCCAGCAGCACATTGCCAGGGCAAGGCTACACCTTC CASSTLPGQGYTF
TRBJ1-4 . TRBV4-1 . TGCGCCAGCCAGCCAAAATTGGGGAATACTAATGAAAAACTGTTTTTT CASQPKLGNTNEKLFF
TRBJ2-7 TRBD2 TRBV5-4 . TGTGCCAGCAGCCTTTCCGGGAGGGTAGGCGAGCAGTACTTC CASSLSGRVGEQYF
TRBJ1-2 . TRBV5-1 . TGCGCCAGCAGCTTGGATGGGAAGTACGGCTACACCTTC CASSLDGKYGYTF
TRBJ2-7 TRBD2 TRBV5-4 . TGTGCCAGCAGCCCGGCGGGACTAGGTTTCTACGAGCAGTACTTC CASSPAGLGFYEQYF
TRBJ2-7 TRBD2 TRBV11-3 . TGTGCCAGCGCCAGCGGGGGGATTATTTACGAGCAGTACTTC CASASGGIIYEQYF
TRBJ2-3 . TRBV2 . TGTGCCAGCAGCCAACAGAGTCTCCAGCGCGATACGCAGTATTTT CASSQQSLQRDTQYF
TRBJ2-2 TRBD2 TRBV4-3 . TGCGCCAGCAGCCAATCGCGGGGGGGCCGGGGGACCGGGGAGCTGTTTTTT CASSQSRGGRGTGELFF
TRBJ2-5 . TRBV18 . TGTGCCAGCTCACCCCTCTCTTTGATGGGAGAGACCCAGTACTTC CASSPLSLMGETQYF
TRBJ2-2 . TRBV28 . TGTGCCAGCGGAGGTTTGAGGGAGCTGTTTTTT CASGGLRELFF
TRBJ2-5 . TRBV5-1 . TGCGCCAGCAACTCGGGCGGCGAAGAGACCCAGTACTTC CASNSGGEETQYF
TRBJ2-2 TRBD1 TRBV6-1 . TGTGCCAGCAGTGTGGACAGGGCGGTAGGGGAGCTGTTTTTT CASSVDRAVGELFF
TRBJ2-3 . TRBV2 once TGTGCCAGCAGCCCCAGGTTAGGGGGGTGGGGCACAGATACGCAGTATTTT CASSPRLGGWGTDTQYF
TRBJ2-7 TRBD1 TRBV9 once TGTGCCAGCAGCGCTACCGACAGGGTCCACGAGCAGTACTTC CASSATDRVHEQYF
TRBJ2-6 . TRBV10-3 . TGTGCCATCAGTGAGTCGCAGGGTAGGACTGGGGCCAACGTCCTGACTTTC CAISESQGRTGANVLTF
TRBJ2-7 TRBD1 TRBV6-1 . TGTGCCAGCAGTGCTTTTGGAGGACAGGGTCCCTACGAGCAGTACTTC CASSAFGGQGPYEQYF
TRBJ1-2 TRBD1 TRBV19 . TGTGCCAGTAGTATCGCAGGACAGGGACACTATGGCTACACCTTC CASSIAGQGHYGYTF
TRBJ1-2 . TRBV4-2 . TGTGCCAGCAGCCAAGGGGGTACGGGCGGCTACACCTTC CASSQGGTGGYTF
TRBJ2-3 TRBD2 TRBV11-3 . TGTGCCAGCAGCTTAGAAGGGGCTAGCGGGAGGGCCGGAAGAGATACGCAGTATTTT CASSLEGASGRAGRDTQYF
TRBJ1-2 . TRBV4-2 once TGTGCCAGCAGCCCAAGGGAGGATTATGGCTACACCTTC CASSPREDYGYTF
TRBJ1-1 . TRBV6-6 . TGTGCCAGCAGTTACCACGGGGGTTCCACTGAAGCTTTCTTT CASSYHGGSTEAFF